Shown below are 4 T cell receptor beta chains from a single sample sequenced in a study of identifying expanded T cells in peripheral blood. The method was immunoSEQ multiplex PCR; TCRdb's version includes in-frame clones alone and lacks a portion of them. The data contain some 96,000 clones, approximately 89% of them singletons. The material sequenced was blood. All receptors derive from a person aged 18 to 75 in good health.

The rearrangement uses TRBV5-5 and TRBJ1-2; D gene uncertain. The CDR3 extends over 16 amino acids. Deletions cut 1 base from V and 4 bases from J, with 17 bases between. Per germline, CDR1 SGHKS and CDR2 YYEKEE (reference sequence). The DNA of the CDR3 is TGTGCCAGCAGCTTGTCTGAGACACCATTGCTCTATGGCTACACCTTC. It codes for CASSLSETPLLYGYTF.

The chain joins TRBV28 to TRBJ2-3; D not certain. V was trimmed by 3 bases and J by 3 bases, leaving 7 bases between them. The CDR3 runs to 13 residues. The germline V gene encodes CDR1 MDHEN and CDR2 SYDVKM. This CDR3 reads CASSLMGTDTQYF. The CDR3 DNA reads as TGTGCCAGCAGTTTGATGGGTACAGATACGCAGTATTTT.

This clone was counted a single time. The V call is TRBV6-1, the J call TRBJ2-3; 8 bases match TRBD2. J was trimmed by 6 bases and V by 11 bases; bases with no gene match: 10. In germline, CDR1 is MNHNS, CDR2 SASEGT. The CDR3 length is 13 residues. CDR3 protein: CASAGAFGDTQYF. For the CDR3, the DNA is TGTGCCTCAGCGGGGGCCTTCGGCGATACGCAGTATTTT.

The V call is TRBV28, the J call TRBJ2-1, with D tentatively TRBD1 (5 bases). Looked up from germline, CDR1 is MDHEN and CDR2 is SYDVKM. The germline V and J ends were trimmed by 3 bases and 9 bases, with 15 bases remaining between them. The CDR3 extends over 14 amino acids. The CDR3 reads CASSLQGWNVEQFF. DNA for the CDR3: TGTGCCAGCAGTTTGCAGGGTTGGAATGTTGAGCAGTTCTTC.